Sequencing of this T cell receptor beta chain was carried out in a study of human T cells and chemical hapten exposure. Time point meaning: pre-sensitization, week 0. Sample treatment: therapeutic diphenylcyclopropenone sensitization with weekly scalp DPC. This clonotype was seen repeatedly, ten times or more. This CDR3 is built from 13 residues. The V and J ends lost 3 bases and 7 bases respectively, with 12 bases between them. Germline values: CDR1 GTSNPN, CDR2 SVGIG (reference sequence). One entry per CDR3 protein results from TCRdb running MiXCR on the RACE reads. This sample has more than 70,000 distinct CDR3 sequences; about 8.5% occur once, and the top ten carry just over 2.5%.

The sample was whole blood, taken in connection with sensitization to the hapten diphenylcyclopropenone (DPC). The chain links TRBV30 to TRBJ2-2; D is unclear. The TCR originated in a man aged 35 to 55 with alopecia areata. Some clones in this sample may be carry-over from other donors' samples. This CDR3 reads CAWSGSNDGELFF. Written as DNA, the CDR3 is TGTGCCTGGAGCGGCTCCAACGACGGGGAGCTGTTTTTT.